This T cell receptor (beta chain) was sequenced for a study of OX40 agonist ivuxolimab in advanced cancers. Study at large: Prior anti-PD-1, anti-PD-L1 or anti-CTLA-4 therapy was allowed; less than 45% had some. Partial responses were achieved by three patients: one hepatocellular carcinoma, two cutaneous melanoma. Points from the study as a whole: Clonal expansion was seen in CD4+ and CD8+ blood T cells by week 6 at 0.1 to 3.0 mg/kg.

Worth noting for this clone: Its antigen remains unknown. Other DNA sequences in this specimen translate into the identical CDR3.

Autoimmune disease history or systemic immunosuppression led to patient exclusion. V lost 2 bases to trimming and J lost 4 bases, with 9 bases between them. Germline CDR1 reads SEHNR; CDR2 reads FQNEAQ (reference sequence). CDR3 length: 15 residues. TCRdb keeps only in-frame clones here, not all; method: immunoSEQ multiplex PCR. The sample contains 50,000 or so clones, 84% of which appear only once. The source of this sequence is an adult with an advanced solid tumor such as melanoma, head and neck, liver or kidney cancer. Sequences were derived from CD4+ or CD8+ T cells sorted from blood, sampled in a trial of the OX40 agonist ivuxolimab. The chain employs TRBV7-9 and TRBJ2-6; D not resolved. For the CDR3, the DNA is TGTGCCAGCAGCTTAAGAGCGTCCGGGGCCAACGTCCTGACTTTC. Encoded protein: CASSLRASGANVLTF.